This T cell receptor beta chain was identified in a study of blood T cell repertoires in COVID-19. Background on the study: Acute and convalescent COVID-19 specimens originated in the United States, Italy and Spain. Sources were T cells, B-cell-depleted T cells, or PBMCs; the material itself was cDNA or gDNA.

Methods used by the authors: Estimation of nucleated cell counts was performed using reference gene primer amplification. The repertoire was sequenced with immunoSEQ multiplex PCR; TCRdb's copy has only in-frame clones and lacks some. V, J and clone size are those of that table, while D and trimming were read from the DNA. The sample shows about 87,000 clones, roughly 87% of them seen only once. V was clipped by 1 base and J by 1 base, with 17 bases between them. The CDR3 runs to 18 residues. Per the germline V gene, CDR1 is SGHVS and CDR2 is FQNEAQ. The receptor's source is a woman older than 75 with acute or convalescent COVID-19. This chain uses TRBV7-8 with TRBJ1-3, with a weak D call TRBD1 (6 bases). Sequencing input: peripheral blood. The CDR3 is CASSLVVRQGLSGNTIYF. The CDR3 DNA sequence: TGTGCCAGCAGCTTAGTGGTGCGGCAGGGGCTTTCTGGAAACACCATATATTTT. Variable domain in full (rest from reference TRBV7-8 and TRBJ1-3): GAGVSQSPRYKVAKRGQDVALRCDPISGHVSLFWYQQALGQGPEFLTYFQNEAQLDKSGLPSDRFFAERPEGSVSTLKIQRTQQEDSAVYLCASSLVVRQGLSGNTIYFGEGSWLTVV.